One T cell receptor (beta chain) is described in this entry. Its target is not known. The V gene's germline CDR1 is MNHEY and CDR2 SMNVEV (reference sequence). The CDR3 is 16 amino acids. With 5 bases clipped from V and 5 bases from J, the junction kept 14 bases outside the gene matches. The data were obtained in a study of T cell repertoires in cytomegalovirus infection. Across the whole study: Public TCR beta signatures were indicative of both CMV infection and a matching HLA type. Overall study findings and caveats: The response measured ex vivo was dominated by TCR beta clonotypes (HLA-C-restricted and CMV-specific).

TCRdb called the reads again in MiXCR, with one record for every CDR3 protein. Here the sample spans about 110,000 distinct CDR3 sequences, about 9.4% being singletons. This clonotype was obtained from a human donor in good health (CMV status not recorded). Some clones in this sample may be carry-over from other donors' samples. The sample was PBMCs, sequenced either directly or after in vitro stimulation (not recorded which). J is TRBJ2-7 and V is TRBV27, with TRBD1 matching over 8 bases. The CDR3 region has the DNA TGTGCCAGCAGTCAGATTGACAGGGGAGGCCCCAACGAGCAGTACTTC. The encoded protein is CASSQIDRGGPNEQYF.